These T cell receptor beta chains were read from a single sample in a study of T cell changes during pregnancy in multiple sclerosis. Assay used: immunoSEQ multiplex PCR; TCRdb lists only in-frame clones, some missing. The sample holds 41,000 or so clones, approximately 91% seen once. Source: CD8+ T cells from peripheral blood mononuclear cells, taken in the third trimester of pregnancy. Receptor source: a female donor with multiple sclerosis, enrolled in a pregnancy study. Each CDR3 is given with its conserved first and last residue. The order of the fields is D gene, clone size, J gene, V gene, CDR3 protein, CDR3 DNA. A D gene is named only where the DNA matches it firmly. Clone size is shown for a subset of rows, as once, few, many or a class of expanded clone.

D: TRBD2; size: .; J: TRBJ2-7; V: TRBV11-2; CDR3: CASSSTSDSYEQYF; DNA: TGTGCCAGCAGCTCAACTAGCGACTCCTACGAGCAGTACTTC
D: .; size: .; J: TRBJ2-3; V: TRBV9; CDR3: CASSGSGSSTDTQYF; DNA: TGTGCCAGCAGCGGCAGCGGGTCTAGCACAGATACGCAGTATTTT
D: TRBD2; size: .; J: TRBJ2-7; V: TRBV6-5; CDR3: CASSYWPGLAGVEQYF; DNA: TGTGCCAGCAGTTACTGGCCGGGACTAGCGGGGGTCGAGCAGTACTTC
D: TRBD2; size: .; J: TRBJ2-7; V: TRBV5-4; CDR3: CASSFRGGPYEQYF; DNA: TGTGCCAGCAGCTTTCGGGGGGGGCCCTACGAGCAGTACTTC
D: TRBD1; size: .; J: TRBJ1-2; V: TRBV6-4; CDR3: CASRPGQGSGYTF; DNA: TGTGCCAGCAGACCAGGACAGGGGTCTGGCTACACCTTC
D: TRBD1; size: .; J: TRBJ1-2; V: TRBV7-3; CDR3: CASSPSGQGFYGYTF; DNA: TGTGCCAGCAGCCCAAGCGGACAGGGGTTCTATGGCTACACCTTC
D: TRBD2; size: .; J: TRBJ2-7; V: TRBV28; CDR3: CASSLGSGPYEQYF; DNA: TGTGCCAGCAGTTTAGGTAGCGGGCCCTACGAGCAGTACTTC
D: .; size: few; J: TRBJ2-2; V: TRBV6-5; CDR3: CASSYGLATGELFF; DNA: TGTGCCAGCAGTTACGGGCTGGCTACCGGGGAGCTGTTTTTT
D: TRBD2; size: .; J: TRBJ2-3; V: TRBV13; CDR3: CASSLGGTSGETSTDTQYF; DNA: TGTGCCAGCAGCTTAGGGGGGACTAGCGGGGAAACTAGCACAGATACGCAGTATTTT
D: .; size: .; J: TRBJ2-3; V: TRBV19; CDR3: CASSIATTDTQYF; DNA: TGTGCCAGTAGTATTGCTACCACAGATACGCAGTATTTT
D: .; size: once; J: TRBJ2-3; V: TRBV4-1; CDR3: CASSQDRAAGTDTQYF; DNA: TGCGCCAGCAGCCAAGATCGAGCAGCGGGCACAGATACGCAGTATTTT
D: .; size: .; J: TRBJ1-5; V: TRBV5-6; CDR3: CASSLNGQPPGQPQHF; DNA: TGTGCCAGCAGCTTGAACGGACAACCCCCAGGTCAGCCCCAGCATTTT
D: .; size: .; J: TRBJ2-5; V: TRBV11-3; CDR3: CASSLGPGAQETQYF; DNA: TGTGCCAGCAGCTTGGGGCCGGGAGCCCAAGAGACCCAGTACTTC
D: TRBD1; size: .; J: TRBJ1-1; V: TRBV7-8; CDR3: CASSLDLGGNTEAFF; DNA: TGTGCCAGCAGCTTAGATCTAGGGGGCAACACTGAAGCTTTCTTT
D: TRBD2; size: once; J: TRBJ2-1; V: TRBV6-5; CDR3: CASSRTSGSSDEQFF; DNA: TGTGCCAGCAGTCGGACTAGCGGGAGTTCGGATGAGCAGTTCTTC
D: .; size: .; J: TRBJ1-2; V: TRBV25-1; CDR3: CASSDPVVRYTF; DNA: TGTGCCAGCAGTGACCCCGTGGTACGGTACACCTTC
D: .; size: .; J: TRBJ1-1; V: TRBV28; CDR3: CASRVHPLNTEAFF; DNA: TGTGCCAGCAGGGTACATCCTCTGAACACTGAAGCTTTCTTT
D: .; size: once; J: TRBJ1-2; V: TRBV2; CDR3: CASSEMDAGLYGYTF; DNA: TGTGCCAGCAGTGAAATGGACGCGGGACTCTATGGCTACACCTTC